This TCR beta chain was captured in a study of identical twins. The study's findings and limits: These conclusions were based on statistical analysis (cross-sectional, not following the same donors). Zero-insertion analyses were open to partial confounding by invariant MAIT and iNKT cells.

Germline V gives CDR1 SGHVS, CDR2 FNYEAQ. Trimming took off 10 bases at V and 6 bases at J, with 11 bases between the two ends. The CDR3 is 11 residues long. After template switching added a universal primer site, the resulting cDNA carried unique molecular identifiers. TCRdb re-called the 5' RACE reads through MiXCR, storing one row per CDR3 protein. The data show hundreds of thousands of distinct CDR3 sequences, about 12% seen once. A word on this clonotype: Its cognate antigen is unknown.

In addition, the sample was reused for a study of yellow fever vaccine responses in identical twins.

The source material was PBMCs. The chain recombines TRBV7-6 with TRBJ2-3; D call uncertain. The clonotype originates from a woman younger than 35 in good health. The CDR3 sequence is CANPNFDTQYF. The CDR3 DNA reads TGTGCCAACCCGAACTTCGATACGCAGTATTTT.